This T cell receptor beta chain was identified in a study of T cell responses to AZD1222 COVID-19 vaccine (dated by TCRdb to the early 2020s). With regard to the full study: AZD1222 recipients whose second dose came at about 4 weeks and those whose second dose came at about 12 weeks were combined into one group, since spike-specific TCR depth and breadth did not differ between the two schedules. A total of 230 to 250 trial participants underwent TCR sequencing, of whom 207 had received two doses of AZD1222 and 26 had received two doses of the MenACWY control vaccine. Trial participants were enrolled into age subgroups of 18-55, 56-69 and 70-plus years, which contained approximately 150, 30 and 60 TCR-sequenced participants, respectively.

Overall study outcomes, separate from this receptor: The 56-69-year group was small, and its depth increase did not reach significance, likely because of low power. Conclusions about previously exposed vaccinees are limited, since just 6 or 7 AZD1222 recipients were seropositive for SARS-CoV-2 at baseline. Spike-specific TCR breadth and depth rose significantly after two AZD1222 doses compared with day 0 and with MenACWY recipients. Vaccine-associated CD4 TCRs spanned the whole spike protein, with dominant responses in regions 160-218 and 743-854. Reportedly, almost half of the unique spike-specific TCRs recognized epitopes lying outside the regions that are mutated in the B.1.351 and B.1.1.7 variants. Participants were mostly white British, with more females than males. The authors suggested clonal diversity may have been underestimated. Because no day 14 peak-response samples were available, repertoires were characterized only after the peak T cell response.

This clone occurred a few times. The clone's antigen remains unknown. No much larger clonotype is one base removed from it; base qualities were not supplied. The CDR3 regions of human TCRbeta chains were analyzed by immunosequencing. The published analysis was carried out like this. Repertoire TCRs were checked for matches against a reference library of SARS-CoV-2-specific TCRs that had been generated using the MIRA antigen-specificity platform. Breadth was defined as the fraction of unique TCRs that were SARS-CoV-2-associated. Depth was defined as the fraction of total T cells that were SARS-CoV-2-associated. Using the MIRA data, each spike-specific TCR was assigned both to the spike region to which the TCR was reactive and to a CD4 or CD8 class. Log10-transformed breadth and depth values were compared by one-way ANOVA with Sidak's multiple comparisons tests. TCRdb limited this immuneACCESS table to in-frame rearrangements with V and J called. A share of clones is missing; checked studies link under half to unresolved V genes, and the rest is unexplained. V and J calls and clone size are as listed in that table; D and trimming were resolved from the DNA. This sample has about 120,000 clones in its table, and approximately 87% of those were observed once. The ten largest clones capture around 9.3% of the sample.

In the paper's terms, the time point label means: baseline before first vaccination. Vaccinee samples were obtained from the UK trials COV001 and COV002, which included a single-blind randomized controlled phase 2/3 trial of AZD1222 (ChAdOx1 nCoV-19) in healthy adults. For TCRbeta chain sequencing, PBMC samples were collected from trial participants at day 0 and at day 28 after the second dose. The germline V and J ends show losses of 5 bases and 1 base respectively, and no gene match explains 3 bases of the junction. Its CDR3 holds 16 amino acids, cysteine through phenylalanine. Here the CDR3 DNA is all that survives: 48 bases in frame from base 1. The germline V gene yields ENHRY for CDR1 and SYGVKD for CDR2.

The TCR was taken from an adult in good health. Sequences were derived from peripheral blood, sampled on day 0 of AZD1222 vaccination. The chain employs TRBV10-3 and TRBJ2-1; the central 12 bases match TRBD2. The DNA sequence is TGTGCCATCAGTCGACTAGCGGGAGATTCCTACAATGAGCAGTTCTTC. It encodes CAISRLAGDSYNEQFF.